These T cell receptor beta chains were read from a single sample in a study of post-analysis software for immune sequencing data. Using its own MiXCR run on the PCR reads, TCRdb lists one record per CDR3 protein. Of approximately 630,000 distinct CDR3 sequences in the sample, around 64% were seen once. The sequenced sample consisted of blood. The source of these receptors is a girl aged 2 to 9 with multiple sclerosis. Both conserved end residues are part of each CDR3. D genes are given only for firm matches. Size is omitted from some rows. Given values are once, few, many or a class for expanded clones.

CDR3 protein: CASSGDLAKNIQYF
CDR3 DNA: TGCGCCAGCAGCGGAGACCTAGCCAAAAACATTCAGTACTTC
clone size: once
J gene: TRBJ2-4
CDR3 length: 14
D gene: .
V gene: TRBV5-1

CDR3 protein: CASSFSRSQGGENLFF
CDR3 DNA: TGCGCCAGCAGCTTCTCTCGATCCCAGGGAGGTGAAAATCTGTTTTTT
clone size: .
J gene: TRBJ1-4
CDR3 length: 16
D gene: .
V gene: TRBV5-1

CDR3 protein: CASTGTSGFTDTQYF
CDR3 DNA: TGTGCCAGCACCGGGACTAGCGGGTTCACAGATACGCAGTATTTT
clone size: .
J gene: TRBJ2-3
CDR3 length: 15
D gene: TRBD2
V gene: TRBV6-1

CDR3 protein: CSVEVIRDRDVGTQYF
CDR3 DNA: TGCAGCGTTGAGGTCATCCGGGACAGGGACGTAGGGACCCAGTACTTC
clone size: few
J gene: TRBJ2-5
CDR3 length: 16
D gene: TRBD1
V gene: TRBV29-1

CDR3 protein: CATSRAEGGSYNEQFF
CDR3 DNA: TGTGCCACCAGCAGAGCGGAGGGAGGCTCCTACAATGAGCAGTTCTTC
clone size: few
J gene: TRBJ2-1
CDR3 length: 16
D gene: .
V gene: TRBV15

CDR3 protein: CSVEYMGWGIDTQYF
CDR3 DNA: TGCAGCGTTGAGTATATGGGGTGGGGGATAGATACGCAGTATTTT
clone size: .
J gene: TRBJ2-3
CDR3 length: 15
D gene: .
V gene: TRBV29-1

CDR3 protein: CASSPLDPGLQETQYF
CDR3 DNA: TGTGCCAGCTCACCATTGGATCCCGGACTACAAGAGACCCAGTACTTC
clone size: .
J gene: TRBJ2-5
CDR3 length: 16
D gene: .
V gene: TRBV18

CDR3 protein: CSATPPLSSYNEQFF
CDR3 DNA: TGTAGTGCTACTCCCCCCTTGAGCTCCTACAATGAGCAGTTCTTC
clone size: .
J gene: TRBJ2-1
CDR3 length: 15
D gene: .
V gene: TRBV20-1

CDR3 protein: CASNEQYF
CDR3 DNA: TGTGCCAGCAACGAGCAGTACTTC
clone size: .
J gene: TRBJ2-7
CDR3 length: 8
D gene: .
V gene: TRBV2

CDR3 protein: CASSRRGGNEKLFF
CDR3 DNA: TGTGCCAGCTCACGTCGGGGCGGGAATGAAAAACTGTTTTTT
clone size: .
J gene: TRBJ1-4
CDR3 length: 14
D gene: .
V gene: TRBV18

CDR3 protein: CSVDQALDTLTKNIQYF
CDR3 DNA: TGCAGCGTTGATCAGGCTCTGGACACTCTCACCAAAAACATTCAGTACTTC
clone size: once
J gene: TRBJ2-4
CDR3 length: 17
D gene: .
V gene: TRBV29-1

CDR3 protein: CAIRKDSNYGYTF
CDR3 DNA: TGTGCCATCAGGAAGGACAGCAACTATGGCTACACCTTC
clone size: .
J gene: TRBJ1-2
CDR3 length: 13
D gene: .
V gene: TRBV10-3

CDR3 protein: CASSWVGEQPQHF
CDR3 DNA: TGTGCCAGCAGCTGGGTGGGGGAGCAGCCCCAGCATTTT
clone size: few
J gene: TRBJ1-5
CDR3 length: 13
D gene: .
V gene: TRBV5-5

CDR3 protein: CASSYGREYDEQFF
CDR3 DNA: TGTGCCAGCAGTTACGGCAGGGAATACGATGAGCAGTTCTTC
clone size: few
J gene: TRBJ2-1
CDR3 length: 14
D gene: .
V gene: TRBV6-5

CDR3 protein: CASSSDGPYNSPLHF
CDR3 DNA: TGTGCCAGCAGTTCGGACGGCCCCTATAATTCACCCCTCCACTTT
clone size: .
J gene: TRBJ1-6
CDR3 length: 15
D gene: .
V gene: TRBV12-3/TRBV12-4

CDR3 protein: CASSPGTGSHTEAFF
CDR3 DNA: TGTGCCAGCAGCCCCGGGACAGGGAGTCACACTGAAGCTTTCTTT
clone size: .
J gene: TRBJ1-1
CDR3 length: 15
D gene: TRBD1
V gene: TRBV6-6

CDR3 protein: CSVVGVNPSYNEQFF
CDR3 DNA: TGCAGCGTTGTCGGGGTGAATCCCTCCTACAATGAGCAGTTCTTC
clone size: .
J gene: TRBJ2-1
CDR3 length: 15
D gene: .
V gene: TRBV29-1

CDR3 protein: CAWRARGLRAGELFF
CDR3 DNA: TGTGCCTGGCGGGCCAGGGGGCTACGAGCCGGGGAGCTGTTTTTT
clone size: once
J gene: TRBJ2-2
CDR3 length: 15
D gene: TRBD1
V gene: TRBV30